The following is a T cell receptor beta chain sequence with its context. This clone's antigen is unknown. Base qualities are missing; no much larger clone stands one base away. Preparation of the library involved the immunoSEQ multiplex PCR assay. The table comes from immuneACCESS by way of TCRdb, which keeps in-frame sequences with V and J called. Part of the clones is missing from these tables; in studies checked, under half for an unresolved V gene and the rest for unknown reasons. A total of some 52,000 clones appear in this sample, approximately 92% of them only once. The ten largest account for around 0.76% of the sample. These data come from a study of T cell changes during pregnancy in multiple sclerosis (dated by TCRdb to about 2019). About the study as a whole: In women with multiple sclerosis, the researchers looked at how the T cell repertoire shifted as pregnancy progressed.

The source was CD4+ T cells from peripheral blood mononuclear cells, collected in the third trimester of pregnancy. This receptor was obtained from a female donor with multiple sclerosis, enrolled in a pregnancy study.

The DNA reads as follows: TGTGCCAGCAGCTCAGGGGGGAGGACCAGTTCTGAAAAACTGTTTTTT. This codes for CASSSGGRTSSEKLFF. In this chain, TRBV7-2 is recombined with TRBJ1-4; 7 central bases correspond to TRBD1. From the germline V gene, CDR1 is SGHTA and CDR2 is FQGNSA. Trimming accounts for 4 bases at V and 7 bases at J, while the number of junction bases matched to no gene is 12. The cysteine opens and the phenylalanine closes a CDR3 of 16 amino acids. Only the CDR3 part of the read is kept: 48 bases, read in frame from the first base.